The 5 T cell receptor beta chains reported below all come from one sample, sequenced in a study of cytomegalovirus exposure and HLA in healthy donors. The study ran its PCR with 60 Vbeta and 13 Jbeta primers. Data came from immunoSEQ multiplex PCR; TCRdb stores just in-frame clones and leaves some out. The profile shows about 90,000 clones, about 80% of them singletons. The sequenced sample was PBMCs. These receptors were obtained from a man aged 25 to 40 in good health and CMV-seronegative.

The CDR3 coding sequence is TGTGCCAGCAGTTACGACCACAGACCTAATTCACCCCTCCACTTT. Protein: CASSYDHRPNSPLHF. V usage is TRBV6-5 and J usage is TRBJ1-6; D ambiguous. Trimming pared 2 bases from V and 6 bases from J, leaving 11 bases between. CDR1 MNHEY and CDR2 SVGAGI come from the germline V gene. The CDR3 contains 15 residues.

The CDR3 region is CASSIVTSYNEQFF. DNA for the CDR3: TGTGCCAGCAGTATAGTTACCTCCTACAATGAGCAGTTCTTC. The chain couples TRBV5-4 to TRBJ2-1; D is undetermined. The germline gives CDR1 SGHNT, CDR2 YYREEE (reference sequence). Trimming stripped 5 bases from V and 0 bases from J, with 9 bases between. This CDR3 spans 14 amino acids.

CDR3 amino acids: CSVDMDTLYQETQYF. The CDR3, as DNA: TGCAGCGTTGATATGGACACCTTGTACCAAGAGACCCAGTACTTC. The chain joins TRBV29-1 to TRBJ2-5; maybe TRBD1 (5 bases). Germline V gene lookup returns CDR1 SQVTM and CDR2 ANQGSEA. This CDR3 region has 15 residues. Between the trimmed V and J ends, which lost 3 bases and 0 bases, there was a span of 14 bases.

This chain connects TRBV5-1 to TRBJ2-2; 9 bases line up with TRBD1. The CDR3 covers 17 residues. Germline-derived CDR1 and CDR2 are SGHRS and YFSETQ. V lost 4 bases and J lost 4; bases outside the gene matches: 11. The CDR3 DNA is TGCGCCAGCAGCGACTGGGCCGGGACAGGGATCACCGGGGAGCTGTTTTTT. It specifies CASSDWAGTGITGELFF.

The rearrangement joins TRBV15 to TRBJ1-4, with D tentatively TRBD1 (5 bases). This CDR3 contains 16 residues. The germline V and J ends were trimmed by 0 bases and 0 bases, with 8 bases remaining between them. In germline, CDR1 is LNHNV, CDR2 YYDKDF (reference sequence). CDR3 nucleotides: TGTGCCACCAGCAGAGATGGGGCAGCAACTAATGAAAAACTGTTTTTT. It yields the protein CATSRDGAATNEKLFF.